The 21 T cell receptor beta chains below all came from one sample that was sequenced in a study of spatial heterogeneity in lung cancer. Sample time point: sample taken at primary tumor resection. TCRdb ran MiXCR on the 5' RACE reads and lists one entry per CDR3 protein. The sample holds about 48,000 distinct CDR3 sequences, about 5.8% seen once. The sample was PBMCs, taken at surgery. Receptors were obtained from a male donor with early-stage non-small cell lung cancer.

The V gene is TRBV18, the J gene TRBJ2-7; 8 bases fit TRBD2. V trimming: 0 bases; J trimming: 0 bases; junction bases outside the gene matches: 4. Germline CDR1 KGHSH, CDR2 LQKENI. The CDR3 runs 16 residues. The CDR3 protein is CASSPPQLAGSYEQYF. CDR3 coding DNA: TGTGCCAGCTCACCACCTCAGCTAGCGGGCTCCTACGAGCAGTACTTC.

This clonotype was counted at least ten times. The gene calls are TRBV20-1 and TRBJ1-1; weak D call: TRBD1 (6 bases). Germline V lookup: CDR1 DFQATT, CDR2 SNEGSKA (reference sequence). The CDR3 is made up of 14 amino acids. V lost 0 bases and J lost 3, with 11 bases in between. The CDR3 nucleotides read TGCAGTGCTAGAGATTCGGGGGGCTACACTGAAGCTTTCTTT. Amino acids: CSARDSGGYTEAFF.

This clonotype was counted at least ten times. This chain uses TRBV6-6 with TRBJ2-5; D not certain. The length of the CDR3 is 13 residues. V was clipped by 8 bases and J by 0 bases, with 10 bases between them. Germline lookup yields CDR1 MNHNY and CDR2 SVGAGI (reference sequence). The CDR3 bases are TGTGCCAGCCTGGCGGTAGACCAAGAGACCCAGTACTTC. This gives the protein CASLAVDQETQYF.

At least ten counts were recorded for this clonotype. The chain has TRBV7-2 and TRBJ2-1; 10 bases fit TRBD2. Germline V gene lookup returns CDR1 SGHTA and CDR2 FQGNSA. The junction had 10 bases not matched to a gene; V was cut back by 5 bases and J by 3 bases. CDR3 length: 17 amino acids. For the CDR3, the DNA is TGTGCCAGCAGCCAAATTAGAGCTAGCGGGAGCTACAATGAGCAGTTCTTC. Its protein is CASSQIRASGSYNEQFF.

V and J are TRBV6-2 or TRBV6-3 and TRBJ1-5; D unresolved. With 7 bases removed from V and 3 bases from J, the gap between germline ends came to 13 bases. From germline, CDR1 is MNHEY and CDR2 SVGEGT. This CDR3 spans 14 amino acids. CDR3 sequence: CASIGARNNQPQHF. The CDR3, as DNA: TGTGCCAGCATTGGTGCAAGGAACAATCAGCCCCAGCATTTT.

This chain links TRBV18 with TRBJ2-5, with D possibly matching TRBD2 (5 bases). This CDR3 has 13 amino acids. Germline V gives CDR1 KGHSH, CDR2 LQKENI. The V end was cut by 5 bases, the J end by 4 bases, with 11 bases between. The CDR3 is CASSREMGETQYF. In DNA, the CDR3 is TGTGCCAGCTCAAGGGAGATGGGAGAGACCCAGTACTTC.

This clonotype was counted many times. The chain employs TRBV12-3 or TRBV12-4 and TRBJ2-1; TRBD2 is a possible D gene (6 bases). There are 13 residues in the CDR3. V was cut by 11 bases and J by 4 bases, with 15 bases left in between. The CDR3 nucleotides read TGTGCCGCCGGAGGGCCCCCTTACAATGAGCAGTTCTTC. Translation gives CAAGGPPYNEQFF.

This clonotype has ten or more counts. In nucleotides, the CDR3 is TGTGCCAGCAGCCGAAGGGAGCCTCGGGAGACCCAGTACTTC. Its protein is CASSRREPRETQYF. The chain employs TRBV12-3 or TRBV12-4 and TRBJ2-5; D might be TRBD2 (5 bases). V gave up 6 bases and J gave up 5 bases, with 16 bases separating them. The CDR3 length is 14 residues.

This clonotype occurred a few times. V usage is TRBV6-5 and J usage is TRBJ2-3; 7 bases match TRBD1. With 6 bases clipped from V and 4 bases from J, the junction kept 7 bases outside the gene matches. The CDR3 has 14 residues. Germline V gene lookup returns CDR1 MNHEY and CDR2 SVGAGI. The CDR3 region is CASRRQGPSDTQYF. CDR3 in DNA: TGTGCCAGCAGAAGACAGGGCCCGTCAGATACGCAGTATTTT.

Many counts were recorded for this clonotype. This CDR3 reads CATSGPMNTEAFF. The DNA for the CDR3 is TGTGCCACCAGCGGCCCCATGAACACTGAAGCTTTCTTT. The V gene is TRBV15, the J gene TRBJ1-1; no firm D call. From germline, CDR1 is LNHNV and CDR2 YYDKDF (reference sequence). This CDR3 region has 13 residues. With 5 bases removed from V and 0 bases from J, the gap between germline ends came to 7 bases. Drawing the rest from reference TRBV15 and TRBJ1-1, the complete variable domain is DAMVIQNPRYQVTQFGKPVTLSCSQTLNHNVMYWYQQKSSQAPKLLFHYYDKDFNNEADTPDNFQSRRPNTSFCFLDIRSPGLGDTAMYLCATSGPMNTEAFFGQGTRLTVV.

This clonotype occurred many times. The CDR3, as DNA: TGTGCCAGCAGCCCACGGACTAGCCAATGGCAGTTCTTC. It encodes CASSPRTSQWQFF. The chain joins TRBV7-8 to TRBJ2-1, with 8 bases aligning to TRBD2. This CDR3 is built from 13 residues. Unmatched junction bases numbered 9, after V lost 5 bases and J lost 12 bases. CDR1 and CDR2 from the germline V gene are SGHVS and FQNEAQ.

This clonotype has ten or more counts. This chain links TRBV7-8 with TRBJ2-4; D unresolved. V dropped 5 bases and J dropped 5 bases, with 10 bases sitting between them. The CDR3 runs to 13 residues. CDR1 and CDR2 from the germline V gene are SGHVS and FQNEAQ. The CDR3: CASSPSQENIQYF. CDR3 sequence (DNA): TGTGCCAGCAGCCCAAGTCAGGAAAACATTCAGTACTTC.

This clonotype was counted ten times or more. The chain combines TRBV12-3 or TRBV12-4 with TRBJ2-2; TRBD1 agrees at 9 bases. CDR3 length equals 20 residues. Losses at the gene ends were 6 bases for V and 4 bases for J; bases not matched to a gene: 21. The DNA of the CDR3 is TGTGCCAGCAGCCTCCCCCCGGGACAGGGACATTTGGGCACCACCGGGGAGCTGTTTTTT. This gives the protein CASSLPPGQGHLGTTGELFF.

This clonotype was seen repeatedly, ten times or more. This chain connects TRBV2 to TRBJ2-2; TRBD1 matches 10 bases. V gave up 5 bases and J gave up 4 bases; unmatched junction bases: 7. CDR3 size: 16 residues. The germline CDR1 and CDR2 sequences are SNHLY and FYNNEI. CDR3 sequence (DNA): TGTGCCAGCAGTTTGACAGGGGGCGATGGCACCGGGGAGCTGTTTTTT. Translated: CASSLTGGDGTGELFF.

This clonotype was counted many times. The V call is TRBV29-1, the J call TRBJ2-7; D is perhaps TRBD1 (6 bases). V lost 7 bases and J 0 bases, leaving 10 bases between the germline ends. The CDR3 length is 12 residues. CDR1 and CDR2 from the germline V gene are SQVTM and ANQGSEA. CDR3 protein: CSARDTSYEQYF. CDR3 sequence (DNA): TGCAGCGCCAGGGACACCTCCTACGAGCAGTACTTC.

This clonotype showed up many times. J is TRBJ2-2 and V is TRBV11-3; no reliable D call. V lost 6 bases to trimming and J lost 4 bases, with 9 bases between them. CDR1 is SGHNT, CDR2 YENEEA, per germline. CDR3 length: 13 amino acids. CDR3 DNA: TGTGCCAGCAGGGACGGACGCACCGGGGAGCTGTTTTTT. It encodes CASRDGRTGELFF.

This clonotype came up many times. The chain employs TRBV5-1 and TRBJ2-1; 10 nucleotides match TRBD2. Germline V gene sequence: CDR1 SGHRS, CDR2 YFSETQ. The CDR3 sequence is 19 residues long. J gave up 5 bases and V 1 base, and 15 bases lay outside the gene matches. For the CDR3, the DNA is TGCGCCAGCAGCTTGATTTATGGGGCTCTAGCGGGAGAGGACAATGAGCAGTTCTTC. Encoded protein: CASSLIYGALAGEDNEQFF.

The table lists this clonotype with many counts. The genes are TRBV2 and TRBJ2-3, with D possibly matching TRBD1 (6 bases). Germline CDR1 is SNHLY and CDR2 is FYNNEI. The CDR3 consists of 17 residues. V was shortened by 6 bases and J by 2 bases, with 21 bases between the two germline ends. This CDR3 is CASRNDRPRGPTDTQYF. CDR3 nucleotides: TGTGCCAGCAGGAATGACAGGCCCCGGGGCCCCACAGATACGCAGTATTTT.

This clonotype was recorded at least ten times. This chain joins TRBV15 and TRBJ2-2; 8 bases are a match to TRBD1. Germline trimming cut 3 bases from V and 4 bases from J; bases unmatched to any gene: 4. Germline V lookup: CDR1 LNHNV, CDR2 YYDKDF (reference sequence). The CDR3 runs 15 residues. The CDR3 nucleotides read TGTGCCACCAGCAGGGGCAGGGGGCTCACCGGGGAGCTGTTTTTT. Translated, it gives CATSRGRGLTGELFF.

The rearrangement uses TRBV6-5 and TRBJ2-7; D gene unclear. From germline, CDR1 is MNHEY and CDR2 SVGAGI. The CDR3 covers 13 residues. V lost 6 bases, J lost 1 base, and 10 bases lay in between. The CDR3 DNA sequence: TGTGCCAGCAGGTCCACTGCGTCCTACGAGCAGTACTTC. Protein sequence: CASRSTASYEQYF.

This clonotype showed up many times. The chain recombines TRBV20-1 with TRBJ2-1; TRBD1 or TRBD2 may be the D gene (5 bases each). The germline gives CDR1 DFQATT, CDR2 SNEGSKA (reference sequence). There are 14 residues in the CDR3. Trimming took 4 bases from V and 7 from J, leaving 17 bases between them. CDR3 DNA: TGCAGTGCTAACGGGGTGGGGGAAGGGAATGAGCAGTTCTTC. It yields the protein CSANGVGEGNEQFF.